This T cell receptor beta chain was recovered during a study of blood T cell repertoires in COVID-19. In the study overall: Spain, Italy and the United States supplied samples that represented acute and convalescent COVID-19. The cDNA or gDNA used as material had been derived from T cells, B-cell-depleted T cells, or PBMCs.

In the authors' methods: Reference gene primer amplification gave nucleated cell count estimates. The data were produced by immunoSEQ multiplex PCR, yet TCRdb's version contains in-frame clones alone and is incomplete. That table furnishes V, J and clone size, whereas the DNA furnished D and trimming. Of about 190,000 clones detected, about 86% appear once; the ten largest clones hold around 14%. Germline CDR1 ENHRY, CDR2 SYGVKD. The length of the CDR3 is 15 residues. The V and J ends lost 3 bases and 4 bases, in that order; junction bases with no gene match: 6. V is TRBV10-3 and J is TRBJ1-5; 7 bases match TRBD1. The TCR comes from a man aged 30-40 years with active or convalescent COVID-19. The sequenced material came from peripheral blood. CDR3 nucleotides: TGTGCCATCAGTGATCGAGGCAGGGGGAATCAGCCCCAGCATTTT. Translation: CAISDRGRGNQPQHF.